These 15 T cell receptor beta chains share one sample of origin, sequenced in a study of T cell repertoires in cytomegalovirus infection. TCRdb analysed the reads with MiXCR anew, one entry per CDR3 protein. The top ten hold 8.7% of the sample, which has about 360,000 distinct CDR3 sequences, 15% to 20% seen once. The sample taken for sequencing was PBMCs. The source is a human donor in good health (CMV status not recorded). Some clones in this sample may be carry-over from other donors' samples.

V usage is TRBV7-2 and J usage is TRBJ2-5; D uncertain. The CDR3 has 13 residues. Deletions cut 5 bases from V and 1 base from J, with 8 bases between. The germline V gene encodes CDR1 SGHTA and CDR2 FQGNSA. DNA of the CDR3: TGTGCCAGCAGCCAACAACGCCAAGAGACCCAGTACTTC. Translated: CASSQQRQETQYF.

CDR3 amino acids: CASSPYLTGGGSGSYEQYF. The DNA of the CDR3 is TGCGCCAGCAGCCCCTACCTTACAGGTGGCGGGAGTGGATCCTACGAGCAGTACTTC. The chain recombines TRBV4-3 with TRBJ2-7, with 7 bases aligning to TRBD2. Germline V CDR1 and CDR2: LGHNA, YSLEER. There are 19 residues in the CDR3. J was trimmed by 1 base and V by 4 bases; bases with no gene match: 19.

The chain has TRBV20-1 and TRBJ2-7; D is uncertain. Trimming left V 4 bases short and J 6 bases short, with 7 bases between. The germline CDR1 and CDR2 sequences are DFQATT and SNEGSKA (reference sequence). The CDR3 is 10 residues long. This chain's CDR3 is CSAKRIEQYF. In DNA, the CDR3 is TGCAGTGCTAAAAGAATCGAGCAGTACTTC.

This clonotype was detected only a few times. The chain carries TRBV4-3 and TRBJ2-6; D remains unclear. The CDR3 sequence is 19 residues long. V shed 0 bases and J shed 0 bases, with 15 bases lying between them. The germline V gene encodes CDR1 LGHNA and CDR2 YSLEER. CDR3 nucleotides: TGCGCCAGCAGCCAAGAGTGGTCTACGGGTCACTCTGGGGCCAACGTCCTGACTTTC. It translates to CASSQEWSTGHSGANVLTF.

V and J are TRBV10-3 and TRBJ1-4; no clear D gene. The CDR3 contains 15 residues. The V end was cut by 2 bases, the J end by 2 bases, with 9 bases between. Germline CDR1 is ENHRY and CDR2 is SYGVKD. CDR3 amino acids: CAISEKGVTNEKLFF. The CDR3 nucleotides are TGTGCCATCAGTGAGAAGGGTGTCACTAATGAAAAACTGTTTTTT.

CDR3 residues: CASSEGLAGMFDEQFF. The CDR3 DNA reads TGTGCCAGCAGTGAAGGTCTAGCGGGAATGTTTGATGAGCAGTTCTTC. The chain combines TRBV2 with TRBJ2-1, with 9 bases lining up with TRBD2. The CDR3 has 16 amino acids. The V gene's germline CDR1 is SNHLY and CDR2 FYNNEI. Trimming took 1 base from V and 8 from J; bases not matched to a gene: 9.

This rearrangement joins TRBV20-1 to TRBJ1-6; TRBD1 is a possible D gene (5 bases). The ends were cut back, 6 bases at V and 10 bases at J, with 13 bases in the middle. This CDR3 has 12 amino acids. CDR1 is DFQATT and CDR2 is SNEGSKA in the germline V gene (reference sequence). CDR3 nucleotides: TGCAGTGCCGGAACAGGAATATCACCCCTCCACTTT. Its translation: CSAGTGISPLHF.

The V and J genes are TRBV20-1 and TRBJ2-4; maybe TRBD1 (6 bases). The CDR3 covers 14 residues. CDR1 DFQATT and CDR2 SNEGSKA come from the germline V gene (reference sequence). The germline V and J ends were trimmed by 3 bases and 7 bases, with 16 bases remaining between them. In nucleotides, the CDR3 is TGCAGTGCTAGTGTGGTTAGGGGGATGAACATTCAGTACTTC. It specifies CSASVVRGMNIQYF.

This sequence joins TRBV6-2 or TRBV6-3 and TRBJ2-5; 14 bases are a match to TRBD2. V gave up 7 bases and J gave up 5 bases; unmatched junction bases: 6. The CDR3 length is 15 residues. The germline CDR1 and CDR2 sequences are MNHEY and SVGEGT. The chain's CDR3 is CASTWTSGRLETQYF. The CDR3 coding sequence is TGTGCCAGCACCTGGACTAGCGGGAGGTTGGAGACCCAGTACTTC.

This clonotype was seen at least ten times. The V gene is TRBV5-6, the J gene TRBJ2-1; 11 bases line up with TRBD2. In germline, CDR1 is SGHDT, CDR2 YYEEEE. There are 16 residues in the CDR3. V shed 3 bases, J shed 5 bases, and the junction held 7 bases outside the gene matches. The CDR3: CASSYSGLAAHNEQFF. DNA of the CDR3: TGTGCCAGCAGCTACTCGGGACTAGCGGCGCACAATGAGCAGTTCTTC.

In its sample, this clonotype was seen many times. The chain links TRBV28 to TRBJ1-2, with D possibly being TRBD1 (6 bases). The CDR3 consists of 17 residues. Trimming stripped 3 bases from V and 7 bases from J, with 24 bases between. Germline lookup yields CDR1 MDHEN and CDR2 SYDVKM. CDR3 sequence: CASSFRIRRGGRLGYTF. In nucleotides, the CDR3 is TGTGCCAGCAGTTTTCGCATTCGTAGGGGGGGGCGACTTGGCTACACCTTC.

This clonotype was counted at least ten times. The chain recombines TRBV7-8 with TRBJ1-6; D ambiguous. Germline CDR1 and CDR2: SGHVS and FQNEAQ. The CDR3 sequence is 15 residues long. V lost 1 base and J 10 bases, leaving 14 bases between the germline ends. The CDR3: CASSLDGRRGSPLHF. CDR3 nucleotides: TGTGCCAGCAGCTTAGATGGCAGGAGAGGATCACCCCTCCACTTT.

This clonotype has ten or more counts. This chain joins TRBV7-6 and TRBJ2-5; no clear D gene. Trimming removed 5 bases at V and 5 bases at J, with 15 bases between. CDR1 is SGHVS and CDR2 is FNYEAQ in the germline V gene. CDR3 length equals 14 residues. The CDR3 loop reads CASSPPNYGETQYF. The CDR3 region has the DNA TGTGCCAGCAGCCCACCGAACTATGGGGAGACCCAGTACTTC.

This clonotype was seen at least ten times. The rearrangement links TRBV7-2 to TRBJ1-5; D is uncertain. V lost 0 bases and J lost 6, with 6 bases in between. Germline values: CDR1 SGHTA, CDR2 FQGNSA. The CDR3 contains 13 residues. The CDR3 DNA sequence: TGTGCCAGCAGCTTAGCGCTGCTTCAGCCCCAGCATTTT. Its translation: CASSLALLQPQHF.

This clonotype has ten or more counts. The chain combines TRBV7-2 with TRBJ2-3, with D hard to call. The CDR3 spans 14 residues. CDR1 and CDR2 from the germline V gene are SGHTA and FQGNSA. Trimming pared 5 bases from V and 6 bases from J, leaving 15 bases between. This CDR3 is CASSPEVLSDTQYF. The CDR3 DNA reads as TGTGCCAGCAGCCCCGAGGTCCTATCGGATACGCAGTATTTT.